This TCR beta chain was documented in a study of T cell responses to AZD1222 COVID-19 vaccine (dated by TCRdb to the early 2020s). With regard to the full study: AZD1222 recipients whose second dose came at about 4 weeks and those whose second dose came at about 12 weeks were combined into one group, since spike-specific TCR depth and breadth did not differ between the two schedules. A total of about 230 trial participants underwent TCR sequencing, of whom 207 received two doses of AZD1222 and some 26 received two doses of the MenACWY control vaccine. Trial participants were enrolled by age into subgroups of 18-55, 56-69 and 70-plus years, and around 150, 29 and 61 TCR-sequenced participants, respectively, were included in these subgroups. General study outcomes and caveats: Participants were mostly white British, with more females than males. The authors suggested clonal diversity may have been underestimated. Conclusions about previously exposed vaccinees were limited because only six AZD1222 recipients were SARS-CoV-2 seropositive at baseline. After two AZD1222 doses, both the breadth and the depth of spike-specific TCRs were significantly higher than at day 0 and than in MenACWY recipients. Reportedly, close to half of the unique spike-specific TCRs recognized epitopes lying outside the regions that are mutated in the B.1.351 and B.1.1.7 variants. Because no day 14 peak-response samples were available, repertoires were characterized only after the peak T cell response. The vaccine-associated CD4 TCRs covered the entire spike protein, and the dominant responses fell in regions 160-218 and 743-854. The 56-69-year group was small, and its depth increase did not reach significance, likely because of low power.

The CDR3 regions of human TCRbeta chains were subjected to immunosequencing. The source study handled its data this way. TCRs in the repertoires were matched against a reference library of SARS-CoV-2-specific TCRs that had been generated with the MIRA antigen-specificity platform. Breadth was defined as the fraction of unique TCRs that were SARS-CoV-2-associated, and depth was defined as the fraction of total T cells that were SARS-CoV-2-associated. Using the MIRA data, each spike-specific TCR was mapped to the spike region that the TCR reacts to and placed in a CD4 or CD8 class. Log10-transformed breadth and depth values were compared by one-way ANOVA with Sidak's multiple comparisons tests. The clones in this table, taken by TCRdb from immuneACCESS, are in-frame only. Not every clone is retained; where verified, under half of the shortfall comes from an unresolved V gene, and the cause of the rest is unknown. V and J calls and clone size are copied from that table; D and trimming were computed from the DNA. For this sample there are 100,000 or so clones; about 86% appear just once. The ten largest clones represent about 3% of the sample.

According to the study, the label for this sample's time point signals: baseline before first vaccination. Vaccinee samples were obtained from the UK trials COV001 and COV002, which included a single-blind randomized controlled phase 2/3 trial of AZD1222 (ChAdOx1 nCoV-19) in healthy adults. For TCRbeta chain sequencing, PBMC samples from trial participants were taken at day 0 and at day 28 after the second dose. To note about this clone: No cognate antigen has been identified for it. No per-base quality is available; no much larger clone lies one base away.

This specimen was peripheral blood, taken on day 0 of AZD1222 vaccination. The sequence came from an adult in good health.

CDR3 reads: CSASGGANPGELFF. The bases read TGCAGCGCGAGCGGGGGGGCAAATCCCGGGGAGCTGTTTTTT. The chain joins TRBV29-1 to TRBJ2-2; 10 middle bases align to TRBD2. After removal of 7 bases from V and 6 bases from J, the junction retains 8 bases not matched to a gene. The CDR3 runs 14 amino acids, cysteine and phenylalanine included. Just CDR3 DNA is preserved here, 42 bases in frame from base 1. In the germline V gene, CDR1 corresponds to SQVTM and CDR2 to ANQGSEA.